These 10 T cell receptor beta chains came from one sample sequenced in a study of response to subunit inactivated influenza vaccine (dated by TCRdb to the late 2010s). The library was prepared using RT-PCR. Instrument on record: Illumina HiSeq 2500. Using fastp at Q25 and MiXCR, TCRdb reprocessed the public reads and kept productive beta chains. Identical CDR3 protein sequences are pooled into one entry, listed with their most common genes and DNA. Within this sample are hundreds of thousands of distinct CDR3 sequences, with approximately 15% of them counted one time only. The ten biggest clones cover around 10% of the sample. The specimen comprised PBMCs from blood, sampled 11 to 12 days after vaccination. The receptors shown here come from a man in his fifties who received an inactivated influenza vaccine. Donor details come from another sample of the same person, matched by shared clones.

The chain joins TRBV18 to TRBJ1-5; 7 bases match TRBD1. Germline assignment: CDR1 KGHSH and CDR2 LQKENI. The CDR3 is 15 residues long. V shed 5 bases and J 3 bases; nucleotides not matched to a gene: 7. CDR3 sequence (DNA): TGTGCCAGCTCATCCGGACAGGCACTCAATCAGCCCCAGCATTTT. Amino acids: CASSSGQALNQPQHF.

J is TRBJ2-1 and V is TRBV7-6, with no clear D. Germline CDR1 reads SGHVS; CDR2 reads FNYEAQ. The V gene lost 1 base and the J gene lost 7 bases, with 8 bases spanning the gap. This CDR3 contains 13 residues. CDR3 DNA: TGTGCCAGCAGCTTAGGAGGAGAGAATGAGCAGTTCTTC. Its translation: CASSLGGENEQFF.

This sequence joins TRBV11-2 and TRBJ1-5; no clear D. From germline, CDR1 is SGHAT and CDR2 FQNNGV. The CDR3 contains 15 residues. Trimming took 1 base from V and 4 from J, leaving 11 bases between them. CDR3 DNA: TGTGCCAGCAGCTTAGGCACGGGTTGGAATCAGCCCCAGCATTTT. As protein: CASSLGTGWNQPQHF.

This clonotype was observed many times. The chain joins TRBV5-6 to TRBJ2-7, with D perhaps matching TRBD2 (5 bases). V gave up 4 bases and J gave up 5 bases, with 19 bases separating them. Germline lookup yields CDR1 SGHDT and CDR2 YYEEEE. The CDR3 totals 15 residues. The CDR3 is CASSLSEGAYNEQYF. The CDR3, as DNA: TGTGCCAGCAGCCTCTCCGAGGGCGCGTACAACGAGCAGTACTTC.

Regarding this clonotype: Germline is not matched at one junction end, which may reflect a read error. The CDR3 is CASSAGLATHYF. CDR3 nucleotide sequence: TGTGCCAGCAGTGCCGGACTGGCGACGCATTATTTT. V gene TRBV12-3 or TRBV12-4 combines with J gene TRBJ2-3, with D tentatively TRBD2 (5 bases). This CDR3 comprises 12 residues.

There are a few counts of this clonotype. The J gene is TRBJ2-7, the V gene TRBV10-3; 7 bases line up with TRBD1. Germline trimming cut 4 bases from V and 1 base from J; bases unmatched to any gene: 7. CDR3 size: 15 residues. Germline CDR1 is ENHRY and CDR2 is SYGVKD. Here the CDR3 reads CAISGAGGGSYEQYF. DNA of the CDR3: TGTGCCATCAGTGGGGCAGGGGGTGGATCCTACGAGCAGTACTTC.

Of note for this clonotype: Likely a read error: the CDR3 ends without its conserved phenylalanine or tryptophan. This chain connects TRBV12-3 or TRBV12-4 to TRBJ2-2; D is unclear. This CDR3 is 11 amino acids long. V lost 6 bases, J lost 7 bases, and 6 bases lay in between. CDR3 in DNA: TGTGCCAGCAGGTCCGGCGGGGAGCTGTTTCTT. Protein product: CASRSGGELFL.

The V and J genes are TRBV28 and TRBJ2-7; 14 nucleotides line up with TRBD2. CDR1 is MDHEN, CDR2 SYDVKM, per germline. The junction had 3 bases not matched to a gene; V was cut back by 2 bases and J by 6 bases. The CDR3 is made up of 15 amino acids. This CDR3 reads CASSLGGTSGSEQYF. For the CDR3, the DNA is TGTGCCAGCAGTTTAGGGGGGACTAGCGGGAGCGAGCAGTACTTC.

J is TRBJ2-2 and V is TRBV3-1; maybe TRBD2 (5 bases). The CDR3 contains 15 residues. V was clipped by 1 base and J by 2 bases, with 8 bases between them. Germline CDR1 is LGHDT and CDR2 is YNNKEL (reference sequence). The CDR3 DNA follows: TGTGCCAGCAGCCAAGCGGGATTTAACACCGGGGAGCTGTTTTTT. As protein: CASSQAGFNTGELFF. Complete variable domain (other parts from reference TRBV3-1 and TRBJ2-2): DTAVSQTPKYLVTQMGNDKSIKCEQNLGHDTMYWYKQDSKKFLKIMFSYNNKELIINETVPNRFSPKSPDKAHLNLHINSLELGDSAVYFCASSQAGFNTGELFFGEGSRLTVL.

This clonotype turned up a few times. CDR3 coding DNA: TGTGCCAGCAGCAAGGGACTAGCGGCCTCCTACAATGAGCAGTTCTTC. Protein sequence: CASSKGLAASYNEQFF. The chain recombines TRBV5-6 with TRBJ2-1; 11 bases line up with TRBD2. V dropped 4 bases and J dropped 0; count of bases not matched to a gene: 3. This CDR3 has 16 amino acids. CDR1 SGHDT and CDR2 YYEEEE come from the germline V gene.